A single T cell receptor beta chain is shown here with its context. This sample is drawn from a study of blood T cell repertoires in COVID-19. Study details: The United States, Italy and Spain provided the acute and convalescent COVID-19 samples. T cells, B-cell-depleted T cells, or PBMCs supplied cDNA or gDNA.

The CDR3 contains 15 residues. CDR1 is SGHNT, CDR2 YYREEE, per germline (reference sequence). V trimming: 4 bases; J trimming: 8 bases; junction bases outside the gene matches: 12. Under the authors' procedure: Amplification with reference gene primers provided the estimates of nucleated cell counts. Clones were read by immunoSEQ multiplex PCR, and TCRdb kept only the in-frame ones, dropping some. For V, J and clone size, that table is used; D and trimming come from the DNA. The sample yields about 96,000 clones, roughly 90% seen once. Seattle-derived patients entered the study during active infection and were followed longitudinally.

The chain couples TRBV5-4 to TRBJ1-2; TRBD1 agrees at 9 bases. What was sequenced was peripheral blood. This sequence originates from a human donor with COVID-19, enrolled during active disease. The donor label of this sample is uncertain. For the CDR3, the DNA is TGTGCCAGCAGCGGACCGGGACAGGGTGCATTGGGCTACACCTTC. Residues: CASSGPGQGALGYTF.